This T cell receptor beta chain was identified in a study of T cells in Graves' hyperthyroidism and ophthalmopathy (dated by TCRdb to between 2018 and 2021). Context from the whole study: A discovery cohort of around 100 patients, about 44 with Graves' ophthalmopathy and under 60 with stable Graves' hyperthyroidism, was used to find distinguishing TCR V-J signatures. An independent validation cohort of 18 to 20 hyperthyroidism patients and about 16 patients who later progressed to ophthalmopathy tested prospective prediction of ophthalmopathy. The 90 or so discovery patients were randomly split 7:3 into training and test sets. The study also compared thyroid tissue and blood T-cell repertoires from several Graves' hyperthyroidism patients. After blood sampling, hyperthyroidism patients were treated with methimazole at a starting dose of 30 mg daily, and ophthalmopathy patients were treated with high-dose intravenous methylprednisolone. According to the paper, TCR Vbeta CDR3 sequencing was carried out on 135 peripheral blood samples, which came from fewer than 50 ophthalmopathy, roughly 75 hyperthyroidism and 17 progressor patients. Overall results and qualifications from the work: During validation, the model predicted progression to ophthalmopathy a median of approximately six months ahead of onset, with around 70% sensitivity and roughly 72% specificity. A 13 V-J signature model separated ophthalmopathy from stable hyperthyroidism, with about 88% sensitivity and 81% to 82% specificity in cross-validation and 80%/75% in testing. No statistical method was used to fix the sample size in advance, and group allocation was not hidden from the investigators. Most expanded thyroid clonotypes (frequency above 0.001) were also detected in blood, suggesting blood repertoires may reflect thyroid immune responses.

Patients with uncontrolled infections, other autoimmune diseases, pregnancy or lactation were excluded. Diagnoses were based on clinical symptoms, serum thyroxine and TRAb, thyroid ultrasound and orbital computed tomography. Trizol reagent was used to extract total RNA, and RNA quality was then checked on an Agilent 2100 Bioanalyzer. The TCR beta CDR3 regions were amplified from RNA transcripts. A first-round RT-PCR of the TCR CDR3 used the HTBI primer set with the Qiagen OneStep RT-PCR kit. The libraries were constructed in a second round of multiplex PCR and then size-selected and purified. The libraries were sequenced on an Illumina HiSeq2000 using paired-end 100 bp reads. In the authors' own workflow: Raw data were processed with SOAPnuke, discarding reads with adapters, uncalled bases, mean Phred below 15, or no exact constant-primer or identifier match. COPE v1.2.5 was used to merge the high-quality paired reads, and each unique nucleotide sequence was defined as a clonotype. Clonotypes were aligned to IMGT TRBV, TRBD and TRBJ reference segments using MiTCR v1.1. Analysis was restricted to V-J combinations with a frequency above 0.0001, which covered roughly 99% of repertoires. The TCS score was defined as F50 (clonal expansion) divided by E x V (chaos), with BLOSUM62-based TCRdist calculated between CDR3 peptides within each V-J. Welch's t-statistics and random forest reduced 500 to 550 V-J features to 10 to 15, which were used in a naive Bayes classifier (R e1071). Thyroid-blood repertoire similarity was quantified with the Morisita-Horn index. TCRdb's own reprocessing of the public reads used fastp at Q25 and MiXCR and kept productive beta chains. Every distinct CDR3 protein forms one entry, paired with its most common genes and DNA. These V and J calls originate from TCRdb's pipeline instead of the authors' own analysis. A total of over 500,000 distinct CDR3 sequences appear in this sample, approximately 49% of them only once. Clones ranked in the top ten supply about 45% of the sample.

About this clonotype itself: Its antigen is not yet known. Within one base of it there is no much larger clone, and no base qualities were kept.

The specimen sequenced was peripheral blood or thyroid tissue (not recorded which). The clonotype was recovered from an adult woman with Graves' disease, either hyperthyroidism or ophthalmopathy (not recorded which).

The sequenced DNA: TGTGCCATCAGTGGCAATGGGGAGACAGGGACTGGAAACACCATATATTTT. This sequence encodes CAISGNGETGTGNTIYF. The sequence joins TRBV10-3 to TRBJ1-3, and 7 junction bases match TRBD1. Sequences ENHRY (CDR1) and SYGVKD (CDR2) are obtained from the germline V gene. The CDR3 measures 17 amino acids from cysteine to phenylalanine. Only CDR3 DNA remains: 51 bases, in frame from the first base. For this chain, trimming is 4 bases at the V end and 2 bases at the J end, and the number of junction bases without a gene match is 11.